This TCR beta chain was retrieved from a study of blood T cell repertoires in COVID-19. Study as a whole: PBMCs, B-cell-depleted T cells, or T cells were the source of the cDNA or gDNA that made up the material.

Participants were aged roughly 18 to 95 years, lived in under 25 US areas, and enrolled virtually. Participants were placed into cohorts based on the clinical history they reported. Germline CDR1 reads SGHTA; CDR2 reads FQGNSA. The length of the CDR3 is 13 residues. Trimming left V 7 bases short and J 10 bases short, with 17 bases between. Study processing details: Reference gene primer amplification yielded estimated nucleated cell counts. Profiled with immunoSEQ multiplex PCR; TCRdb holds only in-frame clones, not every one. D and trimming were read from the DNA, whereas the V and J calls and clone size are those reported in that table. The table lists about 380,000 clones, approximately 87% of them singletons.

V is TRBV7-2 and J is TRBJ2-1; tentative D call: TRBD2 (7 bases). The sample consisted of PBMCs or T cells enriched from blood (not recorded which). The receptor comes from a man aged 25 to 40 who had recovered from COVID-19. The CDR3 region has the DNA TGTGCCAGCAATGAAGGGGGGGCTGGCGAGCAGTTCTTC. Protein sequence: CASNEGGAGEQFF.